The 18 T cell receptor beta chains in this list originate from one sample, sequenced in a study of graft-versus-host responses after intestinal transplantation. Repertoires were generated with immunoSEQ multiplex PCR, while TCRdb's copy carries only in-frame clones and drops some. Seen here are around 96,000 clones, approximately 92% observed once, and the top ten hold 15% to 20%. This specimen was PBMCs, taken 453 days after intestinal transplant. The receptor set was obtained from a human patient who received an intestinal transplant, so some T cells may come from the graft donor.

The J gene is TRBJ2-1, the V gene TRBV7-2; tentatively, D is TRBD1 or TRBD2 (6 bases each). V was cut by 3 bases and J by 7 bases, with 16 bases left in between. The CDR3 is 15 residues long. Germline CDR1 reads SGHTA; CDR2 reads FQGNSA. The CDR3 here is CASSLAGHPLNEQFF. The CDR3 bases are TGTGCCAGCAGCTTGGCGGGACACCCCTTGAATGAGCAGTTCTTC.

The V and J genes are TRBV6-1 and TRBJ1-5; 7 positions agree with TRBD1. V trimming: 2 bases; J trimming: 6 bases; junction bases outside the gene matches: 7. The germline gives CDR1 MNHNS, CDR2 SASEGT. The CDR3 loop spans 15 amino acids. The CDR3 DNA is TGTGCCAGCAGTGAATCCCGGCAGGGGGGTCAGCCCCAGCATTTT. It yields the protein CASSESRQGGQPQHF.

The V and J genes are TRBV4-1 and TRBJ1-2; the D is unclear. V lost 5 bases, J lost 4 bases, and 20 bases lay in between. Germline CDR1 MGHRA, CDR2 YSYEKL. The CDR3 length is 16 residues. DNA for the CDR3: TGCGCCAGCAGCGAACTCCAGAACCGAAAGACCTATGGCTACACCTTC. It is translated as CASSELQNRKTYGYTF.

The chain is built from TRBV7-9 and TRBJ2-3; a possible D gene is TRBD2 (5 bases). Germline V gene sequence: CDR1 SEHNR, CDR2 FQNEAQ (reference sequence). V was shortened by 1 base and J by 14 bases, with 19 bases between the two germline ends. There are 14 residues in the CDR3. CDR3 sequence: CASSLEGGHRSGYF. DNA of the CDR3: TGTGCCAGCAGCTTAGAGGGCGGGCACAGATCCGGGTATTTT.

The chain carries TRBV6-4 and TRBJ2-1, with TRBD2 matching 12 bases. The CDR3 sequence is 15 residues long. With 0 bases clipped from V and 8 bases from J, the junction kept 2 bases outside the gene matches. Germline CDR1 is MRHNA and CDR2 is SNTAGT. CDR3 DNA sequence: TGTGCCAGCAGTGACTCGACTAGCGGGGGACATGAGCAGTTCTTC. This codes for CASSDSTSGGHEQFF.

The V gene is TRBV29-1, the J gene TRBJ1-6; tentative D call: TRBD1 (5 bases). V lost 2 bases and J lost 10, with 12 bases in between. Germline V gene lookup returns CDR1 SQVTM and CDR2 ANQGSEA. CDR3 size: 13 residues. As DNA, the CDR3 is TGCAGCGTTGAACTGTTTCAGGGCTCACCCCTCCACTTT. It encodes CSVELFQGSPLHF.

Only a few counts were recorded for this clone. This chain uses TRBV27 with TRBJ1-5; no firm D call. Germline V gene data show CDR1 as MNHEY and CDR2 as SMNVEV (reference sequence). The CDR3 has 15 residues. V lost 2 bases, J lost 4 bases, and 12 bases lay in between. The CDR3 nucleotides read TGTGCCAGCAGTTTACGGCCCGCTATGAATCAGCCCCAGCATTTT. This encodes CASSLRPAMNQPQHF.

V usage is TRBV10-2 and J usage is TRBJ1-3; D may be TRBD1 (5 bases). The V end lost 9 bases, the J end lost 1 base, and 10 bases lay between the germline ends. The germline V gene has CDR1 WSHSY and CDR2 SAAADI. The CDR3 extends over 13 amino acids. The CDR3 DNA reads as TGCGCCAGTGGGGCAGCGTCTGGAAACACCATATATTTT. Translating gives CASGAASGNTIYF.

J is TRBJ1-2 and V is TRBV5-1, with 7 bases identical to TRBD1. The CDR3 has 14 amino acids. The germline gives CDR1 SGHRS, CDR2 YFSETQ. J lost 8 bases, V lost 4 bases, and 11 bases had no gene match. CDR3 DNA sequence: TGCGCCAGCAGCCTGAATCCAGGGGGTGGAGGCTACACCTTC. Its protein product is CASSLNPGGGGYTF.

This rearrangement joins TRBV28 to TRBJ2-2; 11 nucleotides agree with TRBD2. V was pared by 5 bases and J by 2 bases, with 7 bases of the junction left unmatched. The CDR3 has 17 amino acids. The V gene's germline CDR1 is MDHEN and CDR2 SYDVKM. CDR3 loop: CASSPLLAGVNTGELFF. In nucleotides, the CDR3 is TGTGCCAGCAGTCCACTACTAGCGGGGGTTAACACCGGGGAGCTGTTTTTT. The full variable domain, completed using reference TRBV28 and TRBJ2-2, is DVKVTQSSRYLVKRTGEKVFLECVQDMDHENMFWYRQDPGLGLRLIYFSYDVKMKEKGDIPEGYSVSREKKERFSLILESASTNQTSMYLCASSPLLAGVNTGELFFGEGSRLTVL.

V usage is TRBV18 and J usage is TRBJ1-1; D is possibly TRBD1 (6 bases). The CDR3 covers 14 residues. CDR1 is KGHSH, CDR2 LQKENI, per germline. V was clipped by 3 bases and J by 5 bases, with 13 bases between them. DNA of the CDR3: TGTGCCAGCTCACCGGCAGGGGTGGGTACTGAAGCTTTCTTT. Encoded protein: CASSPAGVGTEAFF.

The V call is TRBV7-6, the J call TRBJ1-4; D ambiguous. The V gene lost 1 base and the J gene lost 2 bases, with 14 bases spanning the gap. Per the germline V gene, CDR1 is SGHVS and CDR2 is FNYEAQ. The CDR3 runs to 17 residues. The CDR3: CASSLDPYGSTNEKLFF. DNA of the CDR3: TGTGCCAGCAGCTTAGATCCCTACGGGAGTACTAATGAAAAACTGTTTTTT.

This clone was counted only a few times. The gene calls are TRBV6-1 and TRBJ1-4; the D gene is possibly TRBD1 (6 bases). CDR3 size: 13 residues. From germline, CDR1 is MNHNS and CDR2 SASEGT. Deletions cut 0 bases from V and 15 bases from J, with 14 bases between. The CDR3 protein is CASSEAGGRIVFF. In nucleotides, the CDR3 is TGTGCCAGCAGTGAAGCGGGGGGGCGCATAGTGTTTTTT.

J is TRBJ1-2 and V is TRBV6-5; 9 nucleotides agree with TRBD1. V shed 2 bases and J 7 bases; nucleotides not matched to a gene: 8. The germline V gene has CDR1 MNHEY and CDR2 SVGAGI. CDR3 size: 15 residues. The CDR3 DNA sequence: TGTGCCAGCAGTTACCACCGGGACAGGGAAAGTGGCTACACCTTC. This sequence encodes CASSYHRDRESGYTF.

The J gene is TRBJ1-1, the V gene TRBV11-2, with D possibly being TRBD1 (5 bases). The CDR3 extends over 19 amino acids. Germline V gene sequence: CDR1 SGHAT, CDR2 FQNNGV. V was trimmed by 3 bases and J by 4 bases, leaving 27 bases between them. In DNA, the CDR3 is TGTGCCAGCAGCTTCCCCCTCGGGGGGACGGGTTTGAAGAGCACTGAAGCTTTCTTT. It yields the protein CASSFPLGGTGLKSTEAFF.

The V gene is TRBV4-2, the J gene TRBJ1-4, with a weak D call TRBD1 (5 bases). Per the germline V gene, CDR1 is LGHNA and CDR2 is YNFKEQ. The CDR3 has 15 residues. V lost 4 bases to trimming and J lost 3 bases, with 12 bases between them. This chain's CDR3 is CASSLERGPNEKLFF. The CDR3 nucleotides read TGTGCCAGCAGCCTGGAGAGGGGACCTAATGAAAAACTGTTTTTT.

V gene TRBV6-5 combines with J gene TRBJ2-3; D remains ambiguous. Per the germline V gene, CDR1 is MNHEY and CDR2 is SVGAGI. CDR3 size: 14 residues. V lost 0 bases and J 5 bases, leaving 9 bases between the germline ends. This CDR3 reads CASSYSYGGDTQYF. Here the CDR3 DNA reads TGTGCCAGCAGTTACTCGTACGGCGGAGATACGCAGTATTTT.

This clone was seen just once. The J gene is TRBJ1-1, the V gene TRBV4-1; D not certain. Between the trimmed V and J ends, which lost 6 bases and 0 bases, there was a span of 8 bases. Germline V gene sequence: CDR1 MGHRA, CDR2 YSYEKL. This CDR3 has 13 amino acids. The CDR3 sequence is CASRPTVNTEAFF. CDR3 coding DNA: TGCGCCAGCAGACCCACAGTGAACACTGAAGCTTTCTTT.